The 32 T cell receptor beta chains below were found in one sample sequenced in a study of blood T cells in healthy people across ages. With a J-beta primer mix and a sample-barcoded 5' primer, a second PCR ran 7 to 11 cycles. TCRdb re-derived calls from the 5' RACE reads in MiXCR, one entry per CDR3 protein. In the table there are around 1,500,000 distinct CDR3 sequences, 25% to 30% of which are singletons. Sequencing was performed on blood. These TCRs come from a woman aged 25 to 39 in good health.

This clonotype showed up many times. DNA for the CDR3: TGTGCCAGCAGTTACTCTCCAGGGGGGAACACTGAAGCTTTCTTT. Its translation is CASSYSPGGNTEAFF. The chain couples TRBV6-5 to TRBJ1-1; 7 nucleotides match TRBD1. CDR1 is MNHEY and CDR2 is SVGAGI in the germline V gene. CDR3 length: 15 amino acids. V shed 0 bases, J shed 1 base, and the junction held 2 bases outside the gene matches.

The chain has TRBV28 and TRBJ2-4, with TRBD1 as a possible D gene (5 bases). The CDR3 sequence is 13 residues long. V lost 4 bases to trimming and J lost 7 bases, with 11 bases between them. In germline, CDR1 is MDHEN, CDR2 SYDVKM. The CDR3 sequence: CASSSPDTNIQYF. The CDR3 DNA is TGTGCCAGCAGTTCCCCGGACACGAACATTCAGTACTTC.

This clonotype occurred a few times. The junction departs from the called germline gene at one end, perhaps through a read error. CDR3 sequence (DNA): TGTGCCAGCAGTTTGTCGCTAGCGTCAGATACGCAGTATTTT. Encoded protein: CASSLSLASDTQYF. The chain couples TRBV5-1 to TRBJ2-3; possibly TRBD2 for D (6 bases). CDR1 and CDR2 from the germline V gene are SGHRS and YFSETQ. This CDR3 has 14 residues.

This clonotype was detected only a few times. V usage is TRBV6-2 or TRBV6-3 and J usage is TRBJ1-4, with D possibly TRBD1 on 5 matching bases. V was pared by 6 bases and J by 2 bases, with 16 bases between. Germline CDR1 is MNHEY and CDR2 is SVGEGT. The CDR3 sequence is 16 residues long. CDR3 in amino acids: CASSRPSGPTNEKLFF. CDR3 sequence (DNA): TGTGCCAGCAGCAGACCCTCGGGACCGACTAATGAAAAACTGTTTTTT.

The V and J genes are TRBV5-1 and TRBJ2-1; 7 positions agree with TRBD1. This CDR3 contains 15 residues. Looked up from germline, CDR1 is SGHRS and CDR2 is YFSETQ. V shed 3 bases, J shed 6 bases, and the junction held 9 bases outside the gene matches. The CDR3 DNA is TGCGCCAGCAGCTCCCTACCGGGACAGAGCAATGAGCAGTTCTTC. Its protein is CASSSLPGQSNEQFF.

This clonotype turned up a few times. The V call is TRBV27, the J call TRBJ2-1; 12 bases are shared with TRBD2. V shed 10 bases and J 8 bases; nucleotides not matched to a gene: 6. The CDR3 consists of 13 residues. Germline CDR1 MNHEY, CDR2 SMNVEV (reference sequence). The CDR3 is CATLAGGQDEQFF. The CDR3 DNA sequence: TGTGCCACCCTAGCGGGGGGGCAGGATGAGCAGTTCTTC.

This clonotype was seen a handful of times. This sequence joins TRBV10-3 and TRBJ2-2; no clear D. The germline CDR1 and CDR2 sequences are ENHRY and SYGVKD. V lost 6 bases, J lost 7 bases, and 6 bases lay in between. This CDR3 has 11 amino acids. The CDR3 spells CAIRGSGELFF. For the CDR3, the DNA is TGTGCCATCAGGGGCAGCGGGGAGCTGTTTTTT.

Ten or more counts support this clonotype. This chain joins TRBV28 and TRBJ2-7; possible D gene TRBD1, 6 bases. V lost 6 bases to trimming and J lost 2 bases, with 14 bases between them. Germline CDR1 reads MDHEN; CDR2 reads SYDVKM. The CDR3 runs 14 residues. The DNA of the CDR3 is TGTGCCAGCAGGCAACACAGGGCTCCCTACGAGCAGTACTTC. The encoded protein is CASRQHRAPYEQYF.

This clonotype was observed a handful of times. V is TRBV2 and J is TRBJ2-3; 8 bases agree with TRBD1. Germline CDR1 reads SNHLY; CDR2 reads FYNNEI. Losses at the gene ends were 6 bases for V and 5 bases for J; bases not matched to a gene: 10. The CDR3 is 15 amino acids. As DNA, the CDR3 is TGTGCCAGCAGACCGGGACAGGCGACCCAAGATACGCAGTATTTT. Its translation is CASRPGQATQDTQYF.

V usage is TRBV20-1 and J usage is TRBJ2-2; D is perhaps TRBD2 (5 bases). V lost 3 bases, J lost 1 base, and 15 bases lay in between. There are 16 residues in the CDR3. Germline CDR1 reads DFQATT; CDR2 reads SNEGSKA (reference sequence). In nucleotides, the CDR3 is TGCAGTGCTAGGGCCACTCCTAGCATGAACACCGGGGAGCTGTTTTTT. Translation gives CSARATPSMNTGELFF.

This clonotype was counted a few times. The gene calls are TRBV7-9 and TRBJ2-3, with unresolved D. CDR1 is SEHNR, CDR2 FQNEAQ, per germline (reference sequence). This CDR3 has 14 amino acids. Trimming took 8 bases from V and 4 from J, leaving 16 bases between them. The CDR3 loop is CASGSLYLADTQYF. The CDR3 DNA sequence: TGTGCCAGCGGGTCACTATATCTGGCAGATACGCAGTATTTT.

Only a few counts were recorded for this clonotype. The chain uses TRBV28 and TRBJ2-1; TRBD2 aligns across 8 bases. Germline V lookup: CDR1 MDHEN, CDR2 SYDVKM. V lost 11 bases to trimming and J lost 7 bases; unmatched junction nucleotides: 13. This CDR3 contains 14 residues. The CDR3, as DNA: TGTGCCTCTAGGCCGGGACTAGGGAATAATGAGCAGTTCTTC. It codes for CASRPGLGNNEQFF.

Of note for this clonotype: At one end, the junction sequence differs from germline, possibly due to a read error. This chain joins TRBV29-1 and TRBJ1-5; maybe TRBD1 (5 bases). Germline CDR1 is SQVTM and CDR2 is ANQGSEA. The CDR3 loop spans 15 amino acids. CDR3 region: CASSWVQGSNRPQHF. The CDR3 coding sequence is TGTGCCAGTAGTTGGGTTCAGGGTAGCAATCGGCCCCAGCATTTT.

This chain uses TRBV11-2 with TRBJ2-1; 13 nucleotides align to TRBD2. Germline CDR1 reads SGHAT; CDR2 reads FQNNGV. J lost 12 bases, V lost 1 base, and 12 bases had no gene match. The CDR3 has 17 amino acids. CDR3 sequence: CASSLGGWTSGGWGQFF. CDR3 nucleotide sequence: TGTGCCAGCAGCTTAGGGGGTTGGACTAGCGGGGGCTGGGGGCAGTTCTTC.

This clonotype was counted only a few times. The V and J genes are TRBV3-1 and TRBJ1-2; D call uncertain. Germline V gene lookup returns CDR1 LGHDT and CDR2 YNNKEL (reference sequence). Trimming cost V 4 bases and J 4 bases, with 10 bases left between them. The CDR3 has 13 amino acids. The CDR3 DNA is TGTGCCAGCAGCCCCCAGAGGGCCTATGGCTACACCTTC. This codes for CASSPQRAYGYTF.

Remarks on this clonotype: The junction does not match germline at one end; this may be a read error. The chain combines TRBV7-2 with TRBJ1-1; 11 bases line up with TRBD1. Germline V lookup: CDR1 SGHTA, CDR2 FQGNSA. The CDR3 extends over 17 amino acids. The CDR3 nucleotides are TGTGCCAGTAGCTTTCCGGGACAGGGGGGGACATACACTGAAGCTTTCTTT. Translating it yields CASSFPGQGGTYTEAFF.

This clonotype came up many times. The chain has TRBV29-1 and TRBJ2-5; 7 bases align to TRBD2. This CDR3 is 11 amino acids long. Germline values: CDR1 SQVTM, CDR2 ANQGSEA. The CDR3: CRASGQETQYF. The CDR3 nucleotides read TGCAGGGCTAGCGGTCAAGAGACCCAGTACTTC.

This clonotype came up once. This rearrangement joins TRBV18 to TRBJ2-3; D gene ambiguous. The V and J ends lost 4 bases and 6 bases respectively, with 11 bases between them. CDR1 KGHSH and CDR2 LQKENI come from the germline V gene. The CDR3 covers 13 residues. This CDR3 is CASSLETWDTQYF. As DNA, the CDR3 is TGTGCCAGCTCACTGGAGACTTGGGATACGCAGTATTTT.

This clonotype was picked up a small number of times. DNA of the CDR3: TGCAGTGCTAGTGCCGCTAAGGTTACGCAGTATTTT. This gives the protein CSASAAKVTQYF. The chain links TRBV20-1 to TRBJ2-3; D remains ambiguous. Trimming took off 3 bases at V and 8 bases at J, with 12 bases between the two ends. The germline V gene encodes CDR1 DFQATT and CDR2 SNEGSKA (reference sequence). The CDR3 totals 12 residues.

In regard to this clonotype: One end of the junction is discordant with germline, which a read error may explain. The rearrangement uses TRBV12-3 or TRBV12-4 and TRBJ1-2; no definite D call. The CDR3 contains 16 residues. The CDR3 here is CVSSLEPFRSQNGYTF. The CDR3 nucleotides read TGTGTCAGCAGTTTAGAACCATTCAGGTCCCAAAATGGCTACACCTTC.

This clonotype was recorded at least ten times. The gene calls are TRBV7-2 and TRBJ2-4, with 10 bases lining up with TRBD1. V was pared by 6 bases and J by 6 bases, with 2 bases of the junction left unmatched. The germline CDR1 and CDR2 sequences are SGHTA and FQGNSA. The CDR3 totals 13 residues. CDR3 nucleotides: TGTGCCAGCAGGGGACAGGGGAGAAACATTCAGTACTTC. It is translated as CASRGQGRNIQYF.

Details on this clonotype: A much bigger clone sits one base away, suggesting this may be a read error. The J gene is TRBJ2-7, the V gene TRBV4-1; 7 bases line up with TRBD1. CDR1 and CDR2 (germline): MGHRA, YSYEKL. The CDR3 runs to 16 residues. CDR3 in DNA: TGCGCCAGCAGCCAAGATAAGAACAGGGGCTCCTACAAGCAGTACTTC. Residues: CASSQDKNRGSYKQYF.

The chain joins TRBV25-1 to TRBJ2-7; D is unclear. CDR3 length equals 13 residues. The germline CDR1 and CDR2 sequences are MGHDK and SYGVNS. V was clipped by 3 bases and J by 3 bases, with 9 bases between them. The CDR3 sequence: CASSEWADYEQYF. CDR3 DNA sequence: TGTGCCAGCAGTGAGTGGGCGGACTACGAGCAGTACTTC.

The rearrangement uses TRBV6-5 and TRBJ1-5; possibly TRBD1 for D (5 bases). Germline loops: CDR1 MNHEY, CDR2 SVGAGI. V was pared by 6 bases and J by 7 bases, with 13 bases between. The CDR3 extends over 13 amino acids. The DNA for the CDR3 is TGTGCCAGCAGGCGGACACCGGGCCAGCCCCAGCATTTT. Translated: CASRRTPGQPQHF.

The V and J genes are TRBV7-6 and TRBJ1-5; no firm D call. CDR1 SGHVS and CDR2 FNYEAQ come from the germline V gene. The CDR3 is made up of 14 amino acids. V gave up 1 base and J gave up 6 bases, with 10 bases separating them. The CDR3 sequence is CASSLDEGRQPQHF. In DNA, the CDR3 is TGTGCCAGCAGCTTAGACGAAGGGCGTCAGCCCCAGCATTTT.

The CDR3 loop is CASSFNRADGYTF. CDR3 coding DNA: TGTGCCAGCAGTTTCAACCGCGCCGATGGCTACACCTTC. This chain connects TRBV12-3 or TRBV12-4 to TRBJ1-2; D gene ambiguous. CDR3 size: 13 residues. Trimming removed 3 bases from V and 6 bases from J, with 11 bases in between.

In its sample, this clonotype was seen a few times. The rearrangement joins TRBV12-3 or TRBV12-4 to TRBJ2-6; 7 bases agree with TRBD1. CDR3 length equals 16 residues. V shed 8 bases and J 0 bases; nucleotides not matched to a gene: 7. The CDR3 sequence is CASSWTGLSGANVLTF. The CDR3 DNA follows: TGTGCCAGCTCGTGGACAGGCCTCTCTGGGGCCAACGTCCTGACTTTC.

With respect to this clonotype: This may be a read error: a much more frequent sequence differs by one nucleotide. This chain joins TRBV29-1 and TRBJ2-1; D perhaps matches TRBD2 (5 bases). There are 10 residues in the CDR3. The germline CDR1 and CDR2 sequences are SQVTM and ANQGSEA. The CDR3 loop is CSVAGNERFF. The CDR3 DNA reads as TGCAGCGTTGCCGGGAATGAGCGGTTCTTC.

The CDR3 protein is CASGLVGEGGWNQPQHF. CDR3 in DNA: TGTGCTAGTGGTTTGGTAGGGGAAGGGGGCTGGAATCAGCCCCAGCATTTT. The J gene is TRBJ1-5, the V gene TRBV12-5; 7 bases fit TRBD1. The ends lost 0 bases at V and 4 bases at J; junction bases unmatched: 9. CDR3 size: 17 residues. Germline lookup yields CDR1 LGHNT and CDR2 FRNRAP.

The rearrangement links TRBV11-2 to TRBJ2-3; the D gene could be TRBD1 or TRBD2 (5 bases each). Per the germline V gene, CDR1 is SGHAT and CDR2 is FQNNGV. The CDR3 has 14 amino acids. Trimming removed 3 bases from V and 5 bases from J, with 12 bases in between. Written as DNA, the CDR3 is TGTGCCAGCAGCTTTGTCGGGACCCTAGATACGCAGTATTTT. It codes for CASSFVGTLDTQYF.

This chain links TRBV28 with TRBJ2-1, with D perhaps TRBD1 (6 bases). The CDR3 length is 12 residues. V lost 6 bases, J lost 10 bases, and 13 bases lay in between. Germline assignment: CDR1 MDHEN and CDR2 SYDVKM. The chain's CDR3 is CASSPTGLEQFF. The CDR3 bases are TGTGCCAGCAGCCCGACAGGATTGGAGCAGTTCTTC.

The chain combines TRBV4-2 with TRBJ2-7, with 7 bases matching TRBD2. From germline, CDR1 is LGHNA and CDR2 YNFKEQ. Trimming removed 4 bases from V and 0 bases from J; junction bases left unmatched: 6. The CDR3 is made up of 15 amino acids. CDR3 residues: CASSPTRGNSYEQYF. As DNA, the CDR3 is TGTGCCAGCAGCCCAACGCGGGGGAACTCCTACGAGCAGTACTTC.